Following are 10 T cell receptor beta chains from one sample sequenced in a study of tumor-infiltrating lymphocytes in primary liver carcinoma. Production of TCR beta cDNA used 500 ng total RNA together with a constant-region primer. Slightly modified ARM-PCR served as the procedure for the TCR beta libraries. These libraries came from three rounds of nested multiplex PCR. Investigators reported that the first two PCR rounds, at 10 cycles each, used TRBV1-TRBV30 forward primers with a C-beta reverse primer. TCRdb reprocessed the multiplex PCR reads via MiXCR and lists one record per CDR3 protein. The sample carries about 120,000 distinct CDR3 sequences, about 59% recorded once. Co-extracting RNA and DNA was done with about 20-33 mg of unsorted bulk tissue as input. The sequenced sample was liver tumor tissue from sampling region 1. Subset reported: tumor region T1, superior pole. The receptors come from a woman aged 55-70 years with primary liver carcinoma and hepatitis B virus infection.

This clonotype was detected ten times or more. The chain uses TRBV5-6 and TRBJ2-2; a possible D gene is TRBD2 (5 bases). The CDR3 contains 15 residues. Trimming took off 0 bases at V and 0 bases at J, with 6 bases between the two ends. Germline CDR1 reads SGHDT; CDR2 reads YYEEEE. The DNA for the CDR3 is TGTGCCAGCAGCTTGGGACTACCGAACACCGGGGAGCTGTTTTTT. This encodes CASSLGLPNTGELFF.

The chain recombines TRBV7-9 with TRBJ2-4, with TRBD2 as a possible D gene (6 bases). The germline V gene encodes CDR1 SEHNR and CDR2 FQNEAQ (reference sequence). The CDR3 extends over 15 amino acids. V was cut by 5 bases and J by 7 bases, with 18 bases left in between. The CDR3 reads CASSPSGVGVNIQYF. DNA for the CDR3: TGTGCCAGCAGCCCATCGGGGGTGGGAGTGAACATTCAGTACTTC.

As to this clonotype: A read error is possible here, since a much larger clone lies one base away. Since no conserved phenylalanine or tryptophan closes the CDR3, a read error is the likely cause. The J gene is TRBJ1-6, the V gene TRBV28, with no clear D. The CDR3 extends over 19 amino acids. The V gene lost 7 bases and the J gene lost 4 bases, with 26 bases spanning the gap. CDR1 MDHEN and CDR2 SYDVKM come from the germline V gene. CDR3 bases: TGTGCCAGCACCACCTTAGCCGGGCCAGTAGGACCTTATAATTCACCCCTCCACTAT. Protein sequence: CASTTLAGPVGPYNSPLHY.

This clonotype is a singleton in its sample. Possible read error: a much larger clone is one base away. J is TRBJ2-1 and V is TRBV6-5; weak D call: TRBD1 (6 bases). Trimming cost V 5 bases and J 2 bases, with 16 bases left between them. Germline lookup yields CDR1 MNHEY and CDR2 SVGAGI. The CDR3 has 16 residues. CDR3 sequence: CASSRNGTTTYNEQFF. The CDR3 region has the DNA TGTGCCAGCAGTCGGAACGGGACAACGACCTACAATGAGCAGTTCTTC.

The chain recombines TRBV11-2 with TRBJ2-1; D is possibly TRBD2 (6 bases). Trimming took off 5 bases at V and 3 bases at J, with 26 bases between the two ends. This CDR3 comprises 19 residues. Germline CDR1 and CDR2: SGHAT and FQNNGV. The CDR3 region has the DNA TGTGCCAGCAGCCCGCGCCACATTTCGGAACTAGCAGGCTACAATGAGCAGTTCTTC. Translation gives CASSPRHISELAGYNEQFF.

Turning to this clonotype: It may be a read error: a sequence one base away is much more abundant. The CDR3 DNA reads as TGTGCCAGCAGTTACCATAATTCACCCCTCCACTTT. This codes for CASSYHNSPLHF. The chain carries TRBV6-5 and TRBJ1-6, with D unclear. Trimming took off 2 bases at V and 5 bases at J, with 1 base between the two ends. CDR1 MNHEY and CDR2 SVGAGI come from the germline V gene. The CDR3 length is 12 residues.

The chain is built from TRBV28 and TRBJ2-7; 9 bases line up with TRBD2. The germline gives CDR1 MDHEN, CDR2 SYDVKM. V dropped 6 bases and J dropped 7; count of bases not matched to a gene: 13. The CDR3 runs 15 residues. The CDR3 DNA sequence: TGTGCCAGCAGATCGACTAGCGGCGTGCTGGGGGAGCAGTACTTC. This gives the protein CASRSTSGVLGEQYF.

This clonotype was observed at least ten times. The V call is TRBV7-8, the J call TRBJ1-2; D may be TRBD1 (6 bases). V lost 2 bases, J lost 2 bases, and 12 bases lay in between. CDR1 and CDR2 (germline): SGHVS, FQNEAQ. This CDR3 region has 15 residues. DNA of the CDR3: TGTGCCAGCAGCTTAACCCGGGACACGAACTATGGCTACACCTTC. It translates to CASSLTRDTNYGYTF.

Notes on this clonotype: The junction departs from germline at one end; a sequencing error may be responsible. The chain uses TRBV7-8 and TRBJ2-5, with TRBD2 matching over 12 bases. This CDR3 is 16 amino acids long. Germline CDR1 and CDR2: SGHVS and FQNEAQ. The CDR3 nucleotides read TGTGCCAGCACCTTAAGTTCACTAGCGGGAGGAGAGACCCAGTACTTC. It codes for CASTLSSLAGGETQYF.

The chain joins TRBV2 to TRBJ2-1; 16 nucleotides line up with TRBD2. Germline V CDR1 and CDR2: SNHLY, FYNNEI. V lost 0 bases and J lost 14; bases outside the gene matches: 4. CDR3 size: 15 residues. CDR3 in amino acids: CASSEAGTSGRAEFF. CDR3 in DNA: TGTGCCAGCAGTGAAGCTGGGACTAGCGGGAGGGCCGAGTTCTTC. Variable domain in full (rest from reference TRBV2 and TRBJ2-1): EPEVTQTPSHQVTQMGQEVILRCVPISNHLYFYWYRQILGQKVEFLVSFYNNEISEKSEIFDDQFSVERPDGSNFTLKIRSTKLEDSAMYFCASSEAGTSGRAEFFGPGTRLTVL.